Below, 23 T cell receptor beta chains from the same sample are listed, as sequenced in a study of blood T cell repertoires in COVID-19. Only in-frame clones appear in the TCRdb table, and some are missing; sequencing was by immunoSEQ multiplex PCR. The repertoire holds over 65,000 clones, under 80% seen once, with more than 35% in the top ten. Sequenced material: peripheral blood. These receptors came from a man aged 60 to 75 with COVID-19, enrolled during active disease.

The rearrangement joins TRBV11-2 to TRBJ2-5, with 7 bases fitting TRBD2. CDR1 and CDR2 (germline): SGHAT, FQNNGV. The CDR3 loop spans 13 amino acids. Unmatched junction bases numbered 1, after V lost 5 bases and J lost 1 base. The CDR3 protein is CASSAGVQETQYF. The CDR3 DNA is TGTGCCAGCAGCGCGGGGGTCCAAGAGACCCAGTACTTC.

The chain's CDR3 is CAWSVGDNPSYEQYF. For the CDR3, the DNA is TGTGCCTGGAGTGTCGGGGACAATCCGTCCTACGAGCAGTACTTC. The chain recombines TRBV30 with TRBJ2-7; tentatively, D is TRBD1 (6 bases). CDR1 and CDR2 (germline): GTSNPN, SVGIG (reference sequence). The CDR3 has 15 residues. V shed 0 bases and J shed 1 base, with 13 bases lying between them.

CDR3: CASSLSRAEAFF. DNA for the CDR3: TGTGCCAGCAGCTTATCAAGAGCTGAAGCTTTCTTT. The rearrangement joins TRBV7-2 to TRBJ1-1; D not certain. The germline CDR1 and CDR2 sequences are SGHTA and FQGNSA. The CDR3 consists of 12 residues. The ends were cut back, 2 bases at V and 6 bases at J, with 7 bases in the middle. The complete variable domain, with remaining parts taken from reference TRBV7-2 and TRBJ1-1, reads GAGVSQSPSNKVTEKGKDVELRCDPISGHTALYWYRQSLGQGLEFLIYFQGNSAPDKSGLPSDRFSAERTGGSVSTLTIQRTQQEDSAVYLCASSLSRAEAFFGQGTRLTVV.

This clone was counted between two and nine times. The J gene is TRBJ2-7, the V gene TRBV5-6, with a possible D match to TRBD2 (5 bases). V was trimmed by 4 bases and J by 0 bases, leaving 14 bases between them. CDR3 length equals 15 residues. Germline assignment: CDR1 SGHDT and CDR2 YYEEEE. Written as DNA, the CDR3 is TGTGCCAGCAGCCCGGGTCACGGGGTCTCCTACGAGCAGTACTTC. Translation: CASSPGHGVSYEQYF.

The genes are TRBV30 and TRBJ1-5; a weak D match, TRBD1 (5 bases). Germline CDR1 reads GTSNPN; CDR2 reads SVGIG (reference sequence). There are 15 residues in the CDR3. V was cut by 3 bases and J by 0 bases, with 12 bases left in between. The CDR3 loop is CAWSGGPYSNQPQHF. In DNA, the CDR3 is TGTGCCTGGAGCGGGGGACCTTATAGCAATCAGCCCCAGCATTTT. Using reference TRBV30 and TRBJ1-5 for the parts outside the CDR3, the full variable domain is SQTIHQWPATLVQPVGSPLSLECTVEGTSNPNLYWYRQAAGRGLQLLFYSVGIGQISSEVPQNLSASRPQDRQFILSSKKLLLSDSGFYLCAWSGGPYSNQPQHFGDGTRLSIL.

This rearrangement joins TRBV27 to TRBJ2-1; TRBD1 matches at 10 bases. The CDR3 is 13 amino acids. Per the germline V gene, CDR1 is MNHEY and CDR2 is SMNVEV (reference sequence). V dropped 10 bases and J dropped 6; count of bases not matched to a gene: 6. CDR3: CAIGTGVGNEQFF. The CDR3 DNA reads TGTGCCATCGGGACAGGGGTAGGCAATGAGCAGTTCTTC.

This rearrangement joins TRBV20-1 to TRBJ2-7, with TRBD1 as a possible D gene (5 bases). With 3 bases removed from V and 2 bases from J, the gap between germline ends came to 8 bases. The V gene's germline CDR1 is DFQATT and CDR2 SNEGSKA (reference sequence). This CDR3 is 12 amino acids long. CDR3 amino acids: CSASRGTYEQYF. The CDR3 DNA is TGCAGTGCTAGTAGGGGTACCTACGAGCAGTACTTC.

The V and J genes are TRBV3-1 (or the pseudogene TRBV3-2) and TRBJ1-3; 7 nucleotides match TRBD1. CDR1 is LGHDT and CDR2 is YNNKEL in the germline V gene (reference sequence). V lost 7 bases to trimming and J lost 0 bases; unmatched junction nucleotides: 15. The CDR3 is 18 residues long. The DNA for the CDR3 is TGTGCCAGCACCAACCGGCAGGGGGGAAAGGGCTCTGGAAACACCATATATTTT. This gives the protein CASTNRQGGKGSGNTIYF.

The CDR3 reads CASSFGTSGRGIYNEQFF. The DNA of the CDR3 is TGTGCCAGCAGCTTTGGGACTAGCGGGAGGGGAATCTACAATGAGCAGTTCTTC. This sequence joins TRBV11-2 and TRBJ2-1; 16 bases are a match to TRBD2. The length of the CDR3 is 18 residues. Trimming took 3 bases from V and 3 from J; bases not matched to a gene: 5. The V gene's germline CDR1 is SGHAT and CDR2 FQNNGV.

The V gene is TRBV5-4, the J gene TRBJ2-1, with D perhaps matching TRBD2 (5 bases). The CDR3 runs to 13 residues. Germline loops: CDR1 SGHNT, CDR2 YYREEE (reference sequence). V shed 4 bases and J shed 4 bases, with 9 bases lying between them. As DNA, the CDR3 is TGTGCCAGCAGCCCCCCGGGGTACAATGAGCAGTTCTTC. It yields the protein CASSPPGYNEQFF.

This clone showed up just once. The chain has TRBV5-1 and TRBJ2-1; 9 positions agree with TRBD1. The CDR3 is made up of 17 amino acids. Germline CDR1 reads SGHRS; CDR2 reads YFSETQ. V lost 7 bases and J lost 0; bases outside the gene matches: 11. CDR3 sequence reads: CASRPNWDRASYNEQFF. The CDR3 DNA reads TGCGCCAGCCGCCCGAATTGGGACAGGGCCTCCTACAATGAGCAGTTCTTC.

This clone was detected a few times. The chain employs TRBV4-1 and TRBJ1-6; 7 nucleotides line up with TRBD1. This CDR3 has 16 residues. From germline, CDR1 is MGHRA and CDR2 YSYEKL. The V gene end was trimmed by 3 bases and the J gene end by 12 bases; junction bases not matched to a gene: 14. CDR3 nucleotide sequence: TGCGCCAGCAGCCAGTCCCTTGGACAGGCCGGGTTACCCCTCCACTTT. Translated, it gives CASSQSLGQAGLPLHF.

The count of this clone is one. The chain joins TRBV6-5 to TRBJ2-5; 12 bases are shared with TRBD2. The CDR3 length is 15 residues. Germline CDR1 is MNHEY and CDR2 is SVGAGI. Trimming at V came to 5 bases and at J to 4 bases, leaving 5 bases not matched to a gene. CDR3 DNA: TGTGCCAGCAGTACTAGCGGGGGGCCTACAGAGACCCAGTACTTC. This translates into CASSTSGGPTETQYF.

J is TRBJ1-1 and V is TRBV3-1 (or the pseudogene TRBV3-2); D is perhaps TRBD1 (5 bases). The germline V gene encodes CDR1 LGHDT and CDR2 YNNKEL (reference sequence). Deletions cut 6 bases from V and 1 base from J, with 12 bases between. This CDR3 contains 14 residues. DNA for the CDR3: TGTGCCAGCAGGGCAGGGAAGGGGAACACTGAAGCTTTCTTT. Its protein product is CASRAGKGNTEAFF.

The chain joins TRBV9 to TRBJ2-3, with D perhaps matching TRBD2 (6 bases). Trimming took 0 bases from V and 6 from J, leaving 17 bases between them. Germline values: CDR1 SGDLS, CDR2 YYNGEE. CDR3 length: 16 amino acids. CDR3 nucleotides: TGTGCCAGCAGCGTAGGTGGGGGAGGCCTTATGGATACGCAGTATTTT. The encoded protein is CASSVGGGGLMDTQYF.

V and J are TRBV27 and TRBJ2-1; 9 nucleotides match TRBD2. Unmatched junction bases numbered 16, after V lost 6 bases and J lost 7 bases. This CDR3 comprises 17 residues. Germline CDR1 MNHEY, CDR2 SMNVEV (reference sequence). CDR3 in amino acids: CASRPRAREGWGNEQFF. CDR3 DNA: TGTGCCAGCAGACCCAGGGCGCGGGAGGGTTGGGGGAATGAGCAGTTCTTC.

The sample holds a few counts of this clone. V gene TRBV11-3 combines with J gene TRBJ2-4; 8 nucleotides line up with TRBD1. V shed 1 base, J shed 4 bases, and the junction held 9 bases outside the gene matches. In germline, CDR1 is SGHNT, CDR2 YENEEA. The CDR3 length is 17 residues. CDR3 in DNA: TGTGCCAGCAGCTTAGGGGCCCGGGACAGGATAAAAAACATTCAGTACTTC. Protein: CASSLGARDRIKNIQYF.

This clone was seen at least ten times. The chain links TRBV7-9 to TRBJ1-1, with D possibly TRBD1 on 6 matching bases. The CDR3 is made up of 14 amino acids. CDR1 and CDR2 (germline): SEHNR, FQNEAQ (reference sequence). The germline V and J ends were trimmed by 7 bases and 4 bases, with 16 bases remaining between them. The CDR3 region has the DNA TGTGCCAGCACCGTCCAGCAGGGGTCCACTGAAGCTTTCTTT. It encodes CASTVQQGSTEAFF. The full variable domain, with the rest looked up from reference TRBV7-9 and TRBJ1-1, is DTGVSQNPRHKITKRGQNVTFRCDPISEHNRLYWYRQTLGQGPEFLTYFQNEAQLEKSRLLSDRFSAERPKGSFSTLEIQRTEQGDSAMYLCASTVQQGSTEAFFGQGTRLTVV.

V and J are TRBV6-4 and TRBJ1-5; a possible D gene is TRBD1 (5 bases). Germline V gene sequence: CDR1 MRHNA, CDR2 SNTAGT. The ends were cut back, 1 base at V and 2 bases at J, with 15 bases in the middle. This CDR3 region has 17 residues. The CDR3 coding sequence is TGTGCCAGCAGTGACTTTTCTAGGGGAAGAGGCAATCAGCCCCAGCATTTT. It yields the protein CASSDFSRGRGNQPQHF.

With respect to this clone: Compared with germline, one end of the junction differs, possibly owing to a read error. The DNA of the CDR3 is TGTGCTAGCAGTAATAGCGGGAGTTCGAATGAGCAGTTCTTC. It specifies CASSNSGSSNEQFF. The V and J genes are TRBV7-7 and TRBJ2-1; TRBD2 matches 9 bases. The CDR3 covers 14 residues. Germline V gives CDR1 SSHAT, CDR2 FNYEAQ (reference sequence). The whole variable domain, remainder taken from reference TRBV7-7 and TRBJ2-1, is GAGVSQSPRYKVTKRGQDVTLRCDPISSHATLYWYQQALGQGPEFLTYFNYEAQPDKSGLPSDRFSAERPEGSISTLTIQRTEQRDSAMYRCASSNSGSSNEQFFGPGTRLTVL.

This clone was recorded a few times. V and J are TRBV4-1 and TRBJ1-6; 7 nucleotides line up with TRBD1. The CDR3 spans 20 residues. The V segment lost 4 bases and the J segment 0 bases; nucleotides outside the gene matches: 15. CDR1 and CDR2 (germline): MGHRA, YSYEKL. CDR3 nucleotide sequence: TGCGCCAGCAGCCCGTTCAATCGGGACAGAGGGAGCTCCTATAATTCACCCCTCCACTTT. This translates into CASSPFNRDRGSSYNSPLHF.

For the CDR3, the DNA is TGTGCCAGTAGTGACCGAGCGGGACGGAATCCCCATGGGGCCAACGTCCTGACTTTC. It is translated as CASSDRAGRNPHGANVLTF. J is TRBJ2-6 and V is TRBV19, with TRBD2 matching over 7 bases. The J segment lost 3 bases and the V segment lost 5 bases, leaving 16 bases of the junction unmatched. Germline CDR1 and CDR2: LNHDA and SQIVND (reference sequence). The CDR3 runs to 19 residues.

The chain carries TRBV7-2 and TRBJ2-2, with 7 bases identical to TRBD2. The CDR3 runs to 17 residues. V trimming: 1 base; J trimming: 5 bases; junction bases outside the gene matches: 10. CDR1 and CDR2 from the germline V gene are SGHTA and FQGNSA. CDR3 residues: CASSLDIVGGKTGELFF. CDR3 nucleotides: TGTGCCAGCAGCTTAGATATCGTGGGGGGGAAGACCGGGGAGCTGTTTTTT. The full variable domain, with the rest looked up from reference TRBV7-2 and TRBJ2-2, is GAGVSQSPSNKVTEKGKDVELRCDPISGHTALYWYRQSLGQGLEFLIYFQGNSAPDKSGLPSDRFSAERTGGSVSTLTIQRTQQEDSAVYLCASSLDIVGGKTGELFFGEGSRLTVL.